These 18 T cell receptor beta chains originate from one sample sequenced in a study of blood T cell repertoires in COVID-19. Measured with immunoSEQ multiplex PCR; TCRdb has only the in-frame clones, and not every one. This repertoire shows approximately 200,000 clones, 88% found once; its top ten account for roughly 1.5%. Sequenced material: peripheral blood. Receptors originate from a man between 18 and 35 years old with active or convalescent COVID-19.

The chain is built from TRBV19 and TRBJ1-4; D not resolved. The V end was cut by 3 bases, the J end by 6 bases, with 14 bases between. CDR1 LNHDA and CDR2 SQIVND come from the germline V gene (reference sequence). There are 15 residues in the CDR3. In nucleotides, the CDR3 is TGTGCCAGTAGTATCATTTTCGGAACAGATGAAAAACTGTTTTTT. It encodes CASSIIFGTDEKLFF.

The CDR3 nucleotides are TGTGCCTGGACCTTTTGGGACACCGATTACACAGATACGCAGTATTTT. It is translated as CAWTFWDTDYTDTQYF. This sequence joins TRBV30 and TRBJ2-3; D possibly corresponds to TRBD1 (6 bases). Germline V gene sequence: CDR1 GTSNPN, CDR2 SVGIG (reference sequence). This CDR3 contains 16 residues. Trimming removed 4 bases at V and 2 bases at J, with 19 bases between.

The chain joins TRBV27 to TRBJ2-5; D is perhaps TRBD2 (6 bases). CDR1 and CDR2 from the germline V gene are MNHEY and SMNVEV (reference sequence). The CDR3 consists of 14 residues. Trimming took off 8 bases at V and 3 bases at J, with 16 bases between the two ends. In nucleotides, the CDR3 is TGTGCCAGCCACAGCGCGGGACTCGAAGAGACCCAGTACTTC. Protein product: CASHSAGLEETQYF.

This clone was found once. The chain links TRBV7-9 to TRBJ1-1; no definite D call. The V end was cut by 3 bases, the J end by 4 bases, with 12 bases between. The CDR3 consists of 14 residues. Germline V gene lookup returns CDR1 SEHNR and CDR2 FQNEAQ (reference sequence). In DNA form, the CDR3 reads TGTGCCAGCAGCTTCTGGAGGGAGGGCACTGAAGCTTTCTTT. The encoded protein is CASSFWREGTEAFF. Variable domain in full (rest from reference TRBV7-9 and TRBJ1-1): DTGVSQNPRHKITKRGQNVTFRCDPISEHNRLYWYRQTLGQGPEFLTYFQNEAQLEKSRLLSDRFSAERPKGSFSTLEIQRTEQGDSAMYLCASSFWREGTEAFFGQGTRLTVV.

The rearrangement links TRBV27 to TRBJ2-4; 14 bases are a match to TRBD2. V lost 5 bases to trimming and J lost 3 bases; unmatched junction nucleotides: 6. The CDR3 covers 17 residues. CDR1 MNHEY and CDR2 SMNVEV come from the germline V gene (reference sequence). CDR3 residues: CASSPGTSGSVKNIQYF. CDR3 nucleotides: TGTGCCAGCAGTCCTGGGACTAGCGGGAGCGTCAAAAACATTCAGTACTTC.

The chain has TRBV3-1 (or the pseudogene TRBV3-2) and TRBJ2-7; 8 nucleotides agree with TRBD2. The V and J ends lost 4 bases and 3 bases, in that order; junction bases with no gene match: 5. Germline CDR1 is LGHDT and CDR2 is YNNKEL (reference sequence). CDR3 length: 14 amino acids. CDR3 residues: CASSPGLGDYEQYF. The CDR3 bases are TGTGCCAGCAGCCCGGGACTAGGGGACTACGAGCAGTACTTC.

This clone was seen a handful of times. The chain uses TRBV4-2 and TRBJ1-4; TRBD1 might be the D (5 bases). The CDR3 spans 14 residues. Germline V lookup: CDR1 LGHNA, CDR2 YNFKEQ. The germline V and J ends were trimmed by 0 bases and 8 bases, with 10 bases remaining between them. In nucleotides, the CDR3 is TGTGCCAGCAGCCAAGACGGCAGGGCGGAAAAACTGTTTTTT. Translation gives CASSQDGRAEKLFF.

This clone was observed a single time. The chain employs TRBV7-9 and TRBJ2-5; D might be TRBD1 (5 bases). V shed 6 bases and J shed 5 bases, with 13 bases lying between them. Germline CDR1 reads SEHNR; CDR2 reads FQNEAQ (reference sequence). CDR3 length equals 13 residues. DNA for the CDR3: TGTGCCAGCAGGTTCCAGGGTCGGGAGACCCAGTACTTC. Protein product: CASRFQGRETQYF. Using reference TRBV7-9 and TRBJ2-5 for the parts outside the CDR3, the full variable domain is DTGVSQNPRHKITKRGQNVTFRCDPISEHNRLYWYRQTLGQGPEFLTYFQNEAQLEKSRLLSDRFSAERPKGSFSTLEIQRTEQGDSAMYLCASRFQGRETQYFGPGTRLLVL.

The chain uses TRBV25-1 and TRBJ2-3, with TRBD2 matching over 8 bases. The junction had 8 bases not matched to a gene; V was cut back by 6 bases and J by 0 bases. Germline assignment: CDR1 MGHDK and CDR2 SYGVNS. The CDR3 is made up of 16 amino acids. The CDR3 spells CASSQPTSVSTDTQYF. The CDR3 DNA reads as TGTGCCAGCAGCCAACCGACTAGCGTAAGCACAGATACGCAGTATTTT.

This clone has just one count. A read error may account for a junction end that differs from germline. The V and J genes are TRBV7-7 and TRBJ2-2, with a weak D call TRBD1 (5 bases). Germline V gene sequence: CDR1 SSHAT, CDR2 FNYEAQ (reference sequence). The CDR3 extends over 15 amino acids. DNA of the CDR3: TGTGCTAGCAGCTTAGATGGGGCAGGGCCCAGGGAGCTGTTTTTT. It codes for CASSLDGAGPRELFF.

This clone was detected only a few times. V is TRBV7-9 and J is TRBJ2-7; no clear D. The CDR3 consists of 14 residues. The germline CDR1 and CDR2 sequences are SEHNR and FQNEAQ (reference sequence). V lost 3 bases and J lost 0, with 9 bases in between. CDR3 protein: CASSFGGSSYEQYF. The CDR3 DNA reads TGTGCCAGCAGCTTCGGTGGTAGCTCCTACGAGCAGTACTTC.

This chain links TRBV7-2 with TRBJ2-5, with a tentative D call TRBD2 (6 bases). The CDR3 is 15 amino acids. V was trimmed by 10 bases and J by 1 base, leaving 19 bases between them. CDR1 is SGHTA and CDR2 is FQGNSA in the germline V gene. The CDR3: CATVKTSGFQETQYF. The CDR3 DNA reads TGTGCCACCGTAAAGACTAGTGGGTTCCAAGAGACCCAGTACTTC.

The chain links TRBV6-5 to TRBJ2-3; TRBD1 agrees at 8 bases. V lost 4 bases and J lost 1; bases outside the gene matches: 4. The CDR3 is 15 residues long. Looked up from germline, CDR1 is MNHEY and CDR2 is SVGAGI. Here the CDR3 DNA reads TGTGCCAGCAGTTCAGCGACAGGGGGCACAGATACGCAGTATTTT. This gives the protein CASSSATGGTDTQYF.

This chain joins TRBV24-1 and TRBJ2-2; weak D call: TRBD1 (6 bases). The V end was cut by 2 bases, the J end by 3 bases, with 6 bases between. This CDR3 has 14 amino acids. CDR1 is KGHDR and CDR2 is SFDVKD in the germline V gene. As DNA, the CDR3 is TGTGCCACCAGTGATTACAGGGACACCGGGGAGCTGTTTTTT. Translation gives CATSDYRDTGELFF.

This chain joins TRBV19 and TRBJ2-5; D uncertain. The germline V and J ends were trimmed by 0 bases and 5 bases, with 13 bases remaining between them. Germline assignment: CDR1 LNHDA and CDR2 SQIVND (reference sequence). The CDR3 length is 15 residues. The CDR3 DNA sequence: TGTGCCAGTAGTATAGACAGGTCCCGGCAGGAGACCCAGTACTTC. It specifies CASSIDRSRQETQYF.

The chain uses TRBV29-1 and TRBJ1-3; D is possibly TRBD1 (5 bases). Looked up from germline, CDR1 is SQVTM and CDR2 is ANQGSEA. The germline V and J ends were trimmed by 0 bases and 0 bases, with 18 bases remaining between them. The CDR3 extends over 18 amino acids. In DNA, the CDR3 is TGCAGCGTTGAAGATTTAACAGGCAGCACAAGCTCTGGAAACACCATATATTTT. The encoded protein is CSVEDLTGSTSSGNTIYF.

The chain links TRBV6-5 to TRBJ2-1; 8 nucleotides match TRBD2. Germline-derived CDR1 and CDR2 are MNHEY and SVGAGI. The junction had 9 bases not matched to a gene; V was cut back by 4 bases and J by 10 bases. This CDR3 has 14 amino acids. The CDR3 reads CASSSSGRAREQFF. DNA of the CDR3: TGTGCCAGCAGTTCCAGCGGGAGAGCTAGGGAGCAGTTCTTC.

This clone has just a few counts. V usage is TRBV2 and J usage is TRBJ1-1; D unclear. This CDR3 is 13 amino acids long. Germline CDR1 SNHLY, CDR2 FYNNEI. Trimming left V 11 bases short and J 3 bases short, with 16 bases between. The CDR3 nucleotides are TGTGCCGGAGCATTAGGTGGATACACTGAAGCTTTCTTT. It encodes CAGALGGYTEAFF.